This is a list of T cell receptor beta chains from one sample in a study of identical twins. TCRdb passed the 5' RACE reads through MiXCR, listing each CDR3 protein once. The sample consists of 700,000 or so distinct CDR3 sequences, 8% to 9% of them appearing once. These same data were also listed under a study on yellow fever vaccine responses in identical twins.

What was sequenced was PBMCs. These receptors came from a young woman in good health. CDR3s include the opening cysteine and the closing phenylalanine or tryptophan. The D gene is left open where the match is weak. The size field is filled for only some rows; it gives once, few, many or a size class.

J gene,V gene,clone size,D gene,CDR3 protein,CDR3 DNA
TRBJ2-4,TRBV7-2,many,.,CASSLESRDIQYF,TGTGCCAGCAGCTTAGAGAGCAGGGACATTCAGTACTTC
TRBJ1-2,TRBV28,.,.,CASTRGSMGYTF,TGTGCCAGCACTAGGGGGTCTATGGGCTACACCTTC
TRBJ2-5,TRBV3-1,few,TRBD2,CASSPQGLAGLETQYF,TGTGCCAGCAGCCCCCAGGGGCTAGCGGGCCTGGAGACCCAGTACTTC
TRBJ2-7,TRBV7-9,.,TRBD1,CASSLVPPGTGSYEQYF,TGTGCCAGCAGCTTAGTTCCGCCCGGGACAGGGTCCTACGAGCAGTACTTC
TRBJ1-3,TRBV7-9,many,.,CASSSPRGQGNTIYF,TGTGCCAGCAGCTCCCCCAGAGGACAGGGAAACACCATATATTTT
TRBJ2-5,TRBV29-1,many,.,CSVDRLVGETQYF,TGCAGCGTTGATCGGCTAGTTGGGGAGACCCAGTACTTC
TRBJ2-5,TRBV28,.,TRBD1,CASSLLTGTETQYF,TGTGCCAGCAGTCTTCTGACAGGGACAGAGACCCAGTACTTC
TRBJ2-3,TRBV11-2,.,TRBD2,CASSRTISGRGSTDTQYF,TGTGCCAGCAGCCGGACGATTAGCGGGAGGGGTAGCACAGATACGCAGTATTTT
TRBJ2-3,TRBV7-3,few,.,CASSLTVVGASSTDTQYF,TGTGCCAGCAGCTTAACAGTTGTAGGAGCTTCTAGCACAGATACGCAGTATTTT
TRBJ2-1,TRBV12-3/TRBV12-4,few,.,CASREAVGLYNEQFF,TGTGCCAGCAGGGAGGCTGTGGGTCTGTACAATGAGCAGTTCTTC
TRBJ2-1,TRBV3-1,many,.,CASGVLANNEQFF,TGTGCCAGCGGAGTGCTAGCAAACAATGAGCAGTTCTTC
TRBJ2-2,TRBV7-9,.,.,CASSLIWGRQNTGELFF,TGTGCCAGCAGCTTAATCTGGGGGCGACAGAACACCGGGGAGCTGTTTTTT
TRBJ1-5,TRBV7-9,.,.,CASSPGGGGNQPQHF,TGTGCCAGCAGCCCGGGAGGGGGGGGTAATCAGCCCCAGCATTTT
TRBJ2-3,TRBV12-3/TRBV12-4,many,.,CASRDFGGRKYF,TGTGCCAGCAGAGACTTCGGCGGTCGGAAGTATTTT
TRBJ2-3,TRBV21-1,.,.,CASEKPGGTTDTQYF,TGTGCCAGCGAAAAGCCGGGCGGAACCACAGATACGCAGTATTTT
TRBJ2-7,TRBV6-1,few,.,CASSPYGFRYEQYF,TGTGCCAGCAGCCCCTACGGGTTCCGCTACGAGCAGTACTTC
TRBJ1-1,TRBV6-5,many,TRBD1,CASSYGTGVNTEAFF,TGTGCCAGCAGTTACGGGACAGGGGTGAACACTGAAGCTTTCTTT
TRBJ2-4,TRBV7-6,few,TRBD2,CASSYIVAGALAKNIQYF,TGTGCCAGCAGCTATATAGTAGCGGGAGCTCTAGCCAAAAACATTCAGTACTTC
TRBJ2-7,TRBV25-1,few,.,CASSEPGTFYEQYF,TGTGCCAGCAGTGAACCCGGGACGTTCTACGAGCAGTACTTC
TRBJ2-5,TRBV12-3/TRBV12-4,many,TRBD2,CASILKRGGQQVGTQYF,TGTGCCAGCATTCTGAAGCGGGGGGGCCAACAAGTGGGGACCCAGTACTTC
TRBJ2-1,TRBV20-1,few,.,CSAMGPPGREQFF,TGCAGTGCTATGGGACCCCCCGGGCGAGAGCAGTTCTTC
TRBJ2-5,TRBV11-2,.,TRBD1,CASSLDNRDRGYEETQYF,TGTGCCAGCAGCTTAGATAATCGCGACAGGGGTTACGAAGAGACCCAGTACTTC
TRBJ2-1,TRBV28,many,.,CASSYLASLSYNEQFF,TGTGCCAGCAGTTACCTAGCGAGCCTCTCCTACAATGAGCAGTTCTTC
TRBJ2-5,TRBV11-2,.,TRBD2,CASSPLGSSGGAPETQYF,TGTGCCAGCAGCCCGCTGGGTTCTAGCGGGGGCGCCCCAGAGACCCAGTACTTC
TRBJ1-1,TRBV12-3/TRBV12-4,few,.,CASSLGTGRRAFF,TGTGCCAGCAGTTTGGGAACAGGGCGTAGAGCTTTCTTT
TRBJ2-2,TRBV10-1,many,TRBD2,CASSPSGSSGELFF,TGCGCCAGCAGTCCTAGCGGGAGTTCCGGGGAGCTGTTTTTT
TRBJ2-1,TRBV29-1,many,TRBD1,CSVQGEQGFQQFF,TGCAGCGTTCAGGGGGAACAGGGTTTTCAGCAGTTCTTC
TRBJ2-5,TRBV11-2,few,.,CASSLGDEFGTSQETQYF,TGTGCCAGCAGCCTAGGGGATGAGTTCGGGACGTCACAAGAGACCCAGTACTTC
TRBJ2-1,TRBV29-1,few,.,CSVGGSPVIKYNEQFF,TGCAGCGTTGGAGGGAGTCCCGTCATCAAATACAATGAGCAGTTCTTC
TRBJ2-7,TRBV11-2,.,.,CASSLSVGSFEQYF,TGTGCCAGCAGCTTAAGTGTCGGCAGCTTCGAGCAGTACTTC
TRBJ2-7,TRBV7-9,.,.,CASSQPSRDYEQYF,TGTGCCAGCAGCCAGCCTTCCAGGGATTACGAGCAGTACTTC
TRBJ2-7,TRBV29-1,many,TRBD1,CSVAVRGSSYEQYF,TGCAGCGTTGCGGTCAGGGGGTCTTCCTACGAGCAGTACTTC
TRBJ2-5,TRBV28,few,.,CASSRSERGEWLETQYF,TGTGCCAGCAGCCGTTCAGAACGCGGGGAATGGTTGGAGACCCAGTACTTC
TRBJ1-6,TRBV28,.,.,CASSWPAGTGRNSPLHF,TGTGCCAGCAGTTGGCCTGCGGGCACAGGGAGAAATTCACCCCTCCACTTT
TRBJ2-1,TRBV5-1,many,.,CASRGENEQFF,TGCGCCAGCAGAGGCGAAAATGAGCAGTTCTTC
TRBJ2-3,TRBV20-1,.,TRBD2,CSASLGIGRLAGLGTDTQYF,TGCAGTGCTAGTCTCGGAATCGGGAGACTAGCGGGACTTGGCACAGATACGCAGTATTTT
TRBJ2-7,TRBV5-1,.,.,CASSLSLEVYEQYF,TGCGCCAGCAGCTTGTCGCTAGAGGTCTACGAGCAGTACTTC
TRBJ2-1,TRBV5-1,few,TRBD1,CASSLVGQGINEQFF,TGCGCCAGCAGCTTGGTGGGACAGGGGATCAATGAGCAGTTCTTC
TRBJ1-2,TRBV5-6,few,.,CASSAKFDGYTF,TGTGCCAGCAGCGCCAAGTTTGATGGCTACACCTTC
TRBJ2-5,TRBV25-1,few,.,CASSEQLQTQYF,TGTGCCAGCAGTGAACAGCTCCAGACCCAGTACTTC
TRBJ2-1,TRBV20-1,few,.,CSATDYNEQFF,TGCAGTGCTACCGATTACAATGAGCAGTTCTTC
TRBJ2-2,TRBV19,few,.,CASNNPIATIGTTSPGELFF,TGTGCCAGTAACAATCCAATTGCTACTATCGGGACCACGTCCCCCGGGGAGCTGTTTTTT
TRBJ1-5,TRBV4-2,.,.,CASSQSSLEPQHF,TGTGCCAGCAGCCAATCCTCTTTGGAGCCCCAGCATTTT
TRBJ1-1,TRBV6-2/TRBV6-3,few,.,CASSSIGTNTEAFF,TGTGCCAGCAGTAGCATCGGGACGAACACTGAAGCTTTCTTT
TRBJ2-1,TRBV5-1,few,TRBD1,CASSINRDSLNEQFF,TGCGCCAGCAGCATTAACCGGGACAGCTTAAATGAGCAGTTCTTC
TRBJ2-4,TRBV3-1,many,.,CASSQEYGGSFKNIQYF,TGTGCCAGCAGCCAAGAGTATGGGGGATCGTTCAAAAACATTCAGTACTTC
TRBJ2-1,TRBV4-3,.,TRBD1,CASSQDRTGFNEQFF,TGCGCCAGCAGCCAGGACCGGACAGGGTTCAATGAGCAGTTCTTC
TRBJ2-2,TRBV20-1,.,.,CSAGGSLSNTGELFF,TGCAGTGCTGGCGGGTCCTTGTCTAACACCGGGGAGCTGTTTTTT
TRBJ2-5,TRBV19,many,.,CASGREETQYF,TGTGCCAGTGGCCGGGAAGAGACCCAGTACTTC
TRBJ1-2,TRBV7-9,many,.,CASSLASYGYTF,TGTGCCAGCAGCTTAGCATCCTATGGCTACACCTTC
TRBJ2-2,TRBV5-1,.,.,CASSTGPGFTGELFF,TGCGCCAGCAGCACGGGACCTGGATTCACCGGGGAGCTGTTTTTT
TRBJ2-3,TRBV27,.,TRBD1,CASSLSIRGPSTDTQYF,TGTGCCAGCAGTTTATCGATAAGGGGGCCAAGCACAGATACGCAGTATTTT
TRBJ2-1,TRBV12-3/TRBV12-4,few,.,CASSLALLDEQFF,TGTGCCAGCAGTTTGGCCCTTCTCGATGAGCAGTTCTTC
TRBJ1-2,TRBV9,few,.,CASSLGVTADYGYTF,TGTGCCAGCAGCCTCGGAGTAACGGCCGACTATGGCTACACCTTC
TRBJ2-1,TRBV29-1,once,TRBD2,CSVGTSDEQFF,TGCAGCGTCGGGACTAGCGATGAGCAGTTCTTC